This T cell receptor (beta chain) was found in a study of shared clonotypes between healthy human individuals. At the level of the study: The study enrolled two women and three men aged 18 to 49. A donor's plate count was three for CD4 naive and three for CD4 memory; CD8 naive had two and CD8 memory one.

CD45RO-negative, CCR7-positively selected cells formed the naive CD8 fraction, excluding terminally differentiated effector memory CD45RA+ cells. All donors were healthy HIV-negative adults lacking recent acute infections or vaccinations. Methods used by the authors: Junction-only sequences without quality scores were provided by ImmunoSEQ, so filtering was different. The assay was immunoSEQ multiplex PCR, and TCRdb's table has in-frame clones only and misses some. D and trimming come from the DNA, and the V and J calls and clone size come from that table. The table shows around 550,000 clones, with 85% to 95% occurring only once. Germline V gene data show CDR1 as LNHDA and CDR2 as SQIVND (reference sequence). The CDR3 is 17 amino acids. Trimming cost V 3 bases and J 5 bases, with 22 bases left between them.

Material: naive CD8+ T cells sorted from blood. The rearrangement links TRBV19 to TRBJ2-5, with D perhaps being TRBD1 or TRBD2 (5 bases each). The sequence came from a woman aged 25 to 39 in good health. CDR3 coding DNA: TGTGCCAGTAGTATTACGCCCCTGAGGGGCATGGGCGAGACCCAGTACTTC. This encodes CASSITPLRGMGETQYF.